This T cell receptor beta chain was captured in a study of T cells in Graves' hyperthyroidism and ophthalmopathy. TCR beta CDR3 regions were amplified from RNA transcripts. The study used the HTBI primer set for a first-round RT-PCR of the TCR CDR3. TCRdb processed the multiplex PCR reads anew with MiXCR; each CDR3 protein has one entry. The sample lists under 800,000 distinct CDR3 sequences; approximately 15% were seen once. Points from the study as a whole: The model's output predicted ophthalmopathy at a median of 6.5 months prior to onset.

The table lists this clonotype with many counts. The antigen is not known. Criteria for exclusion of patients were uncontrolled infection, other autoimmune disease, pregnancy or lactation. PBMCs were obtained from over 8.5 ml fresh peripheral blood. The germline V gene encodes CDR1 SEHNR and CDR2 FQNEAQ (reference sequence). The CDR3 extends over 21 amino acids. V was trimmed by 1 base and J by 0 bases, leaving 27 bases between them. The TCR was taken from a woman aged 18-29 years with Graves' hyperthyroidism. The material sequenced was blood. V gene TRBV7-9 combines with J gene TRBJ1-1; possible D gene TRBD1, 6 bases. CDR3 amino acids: CASSLGSIRGTPLALNTEAFF. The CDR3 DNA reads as TGTGCCAGCAGCTTAGGATCGATTCGCGGGACACCATTAGCTTTGAACACTGAAGCTTTCTTT.